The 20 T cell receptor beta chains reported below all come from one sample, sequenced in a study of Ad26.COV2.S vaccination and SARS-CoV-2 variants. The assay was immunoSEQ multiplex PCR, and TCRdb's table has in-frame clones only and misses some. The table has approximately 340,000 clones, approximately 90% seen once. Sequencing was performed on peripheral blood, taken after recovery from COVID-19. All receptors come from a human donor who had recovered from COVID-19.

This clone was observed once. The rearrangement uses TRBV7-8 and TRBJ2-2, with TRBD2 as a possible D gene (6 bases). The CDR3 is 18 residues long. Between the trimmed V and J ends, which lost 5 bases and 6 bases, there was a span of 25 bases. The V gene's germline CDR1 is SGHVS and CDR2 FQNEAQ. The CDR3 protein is CASSLRGRLTSSAGELFF. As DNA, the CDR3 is TGTGCCAGCAGCCTTAGAGGCCGCCTAACTAGCTCAGCCGGGGAGCTGTTTTTT.

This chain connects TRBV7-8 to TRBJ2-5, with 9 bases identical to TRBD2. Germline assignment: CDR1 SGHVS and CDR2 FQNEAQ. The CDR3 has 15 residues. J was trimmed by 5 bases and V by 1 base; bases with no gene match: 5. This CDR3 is CASSLVGGGAETQYF. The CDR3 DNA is TGTGCCAGCAGCTTAGTGGGCGGGGGGGCCGAGACCCAGTACTTC. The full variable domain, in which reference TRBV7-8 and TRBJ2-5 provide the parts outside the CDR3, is GAGVSQSPRYKVAKRGQDVALRCDPISGHVSLFWYQQALGQGPEFLTYFQNEAQLDKSGLPSDRFFAERPEGSVSTLKIQRTQQEDSAVYLCASSLVGGGAETQYFGPGTRLLVL.

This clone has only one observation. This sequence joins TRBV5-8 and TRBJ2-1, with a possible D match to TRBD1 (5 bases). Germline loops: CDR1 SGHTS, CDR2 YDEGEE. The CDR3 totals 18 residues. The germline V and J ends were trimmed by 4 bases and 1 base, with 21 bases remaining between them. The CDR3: CASSLGSVTGSSYNEQFF. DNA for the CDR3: TGTGCCAGCAGCCTAGGCTCGGTCACAGGTAGTTCCTACAATGAGCAGTTCTTC. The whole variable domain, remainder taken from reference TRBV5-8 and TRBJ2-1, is EAGVTQSPTHLIKTRGQQATLRCSPISGHTSVYWYQQALGLGLQFLLWYDEGEERNRGNFPPRFSGRQFPNYSSELNVNALELEDSALYLCASSLGSVTGSSYNEQFFGPGTRLTVL.

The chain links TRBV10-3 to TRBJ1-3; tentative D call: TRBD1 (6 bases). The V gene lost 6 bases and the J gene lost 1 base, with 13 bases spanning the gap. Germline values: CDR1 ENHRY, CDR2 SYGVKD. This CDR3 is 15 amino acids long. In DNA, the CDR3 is TGTGCCATCAGAGGGGGGGCCCTTTCTGGAAACACCATATATTTT. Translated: CAIRGGALSGNTIYF.

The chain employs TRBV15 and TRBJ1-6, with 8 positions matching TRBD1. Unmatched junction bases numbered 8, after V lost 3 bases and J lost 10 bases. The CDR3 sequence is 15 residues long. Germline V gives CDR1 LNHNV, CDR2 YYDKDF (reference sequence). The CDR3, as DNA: TGTGCCACCAGCAGGGCGACAGGGGTAGAGTCACCCCTCCACTTT. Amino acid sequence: CATSRATGVESPLHF.

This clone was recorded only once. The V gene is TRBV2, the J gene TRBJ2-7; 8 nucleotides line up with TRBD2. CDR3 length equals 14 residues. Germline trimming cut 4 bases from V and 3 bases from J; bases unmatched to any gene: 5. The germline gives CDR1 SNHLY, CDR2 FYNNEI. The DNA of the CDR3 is TGTGCCAGCAGTGGAGTAAGCGGGGGCTACGAGCAGTACTTC. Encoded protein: CASSGVSGGYEQYF.

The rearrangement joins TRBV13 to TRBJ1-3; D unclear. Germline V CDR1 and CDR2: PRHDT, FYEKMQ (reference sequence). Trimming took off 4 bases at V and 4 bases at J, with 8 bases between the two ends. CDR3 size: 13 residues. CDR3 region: CASSYGLGNTIYF. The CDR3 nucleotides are TGTGCCAGCAGCTACGGGCTAGGAAACACCATATATTTT.

In DNA, the CDR3 is TGTGCCAGTAGTGGGAGGGGAGGGAGAAACACTGAAGCTTTCTTT. As protein: CASSGRGGRNTEAFF. The chain has TRBV19 and TRBJ1-1; tentative D call: TRBD1 (5 bases). This CDR3 region has 15 residues. CDR1 is LNHDA and CDR2 is SQIVND in the germline V gene (reference sequence). Trimming removed 5 bases at V and 2 bases at J, with 15 bases between.

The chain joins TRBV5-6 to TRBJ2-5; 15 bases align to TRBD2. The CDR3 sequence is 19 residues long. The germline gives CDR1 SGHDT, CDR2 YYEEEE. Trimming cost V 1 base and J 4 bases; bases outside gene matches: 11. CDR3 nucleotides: TGTGCCAGCAGCTTGTACGGGACTAGCGGGGGGCCGGTCCCAGAGACCCAGTACTTC. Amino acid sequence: CASSLYGTSGGPVPETQYF.

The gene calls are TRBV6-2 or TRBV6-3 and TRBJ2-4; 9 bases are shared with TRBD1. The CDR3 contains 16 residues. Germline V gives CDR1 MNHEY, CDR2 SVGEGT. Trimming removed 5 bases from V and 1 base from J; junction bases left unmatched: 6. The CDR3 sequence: CASSTRDRAAKNIQYF. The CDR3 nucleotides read TGTGCCAGCAGTACTAGGGACAGGGCGGCCAAAAACATTCAGTACTTC.

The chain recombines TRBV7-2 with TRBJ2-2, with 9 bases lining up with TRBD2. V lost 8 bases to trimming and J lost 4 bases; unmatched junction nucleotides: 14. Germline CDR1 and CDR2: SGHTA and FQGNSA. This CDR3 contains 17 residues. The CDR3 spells CASLTTSGTSPTGELFF. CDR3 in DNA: TGTGCCAGCCTCACCACCTCCGGGACTAGCCCCACCGGGGAGCTGTTTTTT. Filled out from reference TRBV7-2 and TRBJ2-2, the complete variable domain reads GAGVSQSPSNKVTEKGKDVELRCDPISGHTALYWYRQSLGQGLEFLIYFQGNSAPDKSGLPSDRFSAERTGGSVSTLTIQRTQQEDSAVYLCASLTTSGTSPTGELFFGEGSRLTVL.

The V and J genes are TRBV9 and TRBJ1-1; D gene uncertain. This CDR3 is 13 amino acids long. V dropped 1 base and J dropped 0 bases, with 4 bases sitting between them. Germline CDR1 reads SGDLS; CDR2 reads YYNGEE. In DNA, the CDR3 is TGTGCCAGCAGCGTATTGGTGAACACTGAAGCTTTCTTT. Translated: CASSVLVNTEAFF. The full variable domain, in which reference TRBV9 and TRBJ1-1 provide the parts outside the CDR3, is DSGVTQTPKHLITATGQRVTLRCSPRSGDLSVYWYQQSLDQGLQFLIQYYNGEERAKGNILERFSAQQFPDLHSELNLSSLELGDSALYFCASSVLVNTEAFFGQGTRLTVV.

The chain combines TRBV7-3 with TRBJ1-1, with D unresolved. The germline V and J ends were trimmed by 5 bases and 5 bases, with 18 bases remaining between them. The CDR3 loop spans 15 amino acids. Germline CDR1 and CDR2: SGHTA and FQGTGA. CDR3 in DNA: TGTGCCAGCAGCCCGTCCGGGAGCCATTCAACTGAAGCTTTCTTT. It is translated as CASSPSGSHSTEAFF.

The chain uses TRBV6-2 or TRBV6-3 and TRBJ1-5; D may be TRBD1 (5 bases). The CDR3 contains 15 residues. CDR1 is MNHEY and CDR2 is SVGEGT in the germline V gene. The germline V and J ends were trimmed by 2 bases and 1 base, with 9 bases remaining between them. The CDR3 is CASSYGTWSNQPQHF. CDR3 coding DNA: TGTGCCAGCAGTTACGGGACTTGGAGCAATCAGCCCCAGCATTTT.

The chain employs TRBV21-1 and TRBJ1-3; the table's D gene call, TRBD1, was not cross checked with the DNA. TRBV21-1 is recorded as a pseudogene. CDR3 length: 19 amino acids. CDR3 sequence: CASSKPKGTVTFWGNTIYF. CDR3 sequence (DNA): TGTGCCAGCAGCAAACCGAAGGGGACAGTGACTTTTTGGGGAAACACCATATATTTT.

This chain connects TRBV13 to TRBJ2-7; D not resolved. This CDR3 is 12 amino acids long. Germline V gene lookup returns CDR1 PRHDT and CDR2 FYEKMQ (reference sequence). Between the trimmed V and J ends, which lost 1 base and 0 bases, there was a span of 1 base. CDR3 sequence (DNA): TGTGCCAGCAGCTTAGTCTCCTACGAGCAGTACTTC. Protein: CASSLVSYEQYF.

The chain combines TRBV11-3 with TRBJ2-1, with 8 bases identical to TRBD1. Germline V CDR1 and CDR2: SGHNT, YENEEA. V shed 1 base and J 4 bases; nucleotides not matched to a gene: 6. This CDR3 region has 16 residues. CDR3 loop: CASSLGDRGTYNEQFF. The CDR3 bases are TGTGCCAGCAGCTTAGGTGACAGGGGTACTTACAATGAGCAGTTCTTC.

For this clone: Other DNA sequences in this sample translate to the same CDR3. CDR3 sequence (DNA): TGCAGCGTGGACGACCCGGGACAGGGAGGTATAGGGGAAAAACTGTTTTTT. It yields the protein CSVDDPGQGGIGEKLFF. This sequence joins TRBV29-1 and TRBJ1-4, with 9 nucleotides matching TRBD1. V was clipped by 6 bases and J by 8 bases; unmatched bases: 19. This CDR3 spans 17 amino acids. The germline gives CDR1 SQVTM, CDR2 ANQGSEA.

The CDR3 reads CASIPGLTNEKLFF. DNA for the CDR3: TGTGCCAGCATCCCCGGTTTGACTAATGAAAAACTGTTTTTT. V gene TRBV2 combines with J gene TRBJ1-4; no firm D call. The CDR3 has 14 amino acids. The germline V gene has CDR1 SNHLY and CDR2 FYNNEI. Trimming took 7 bases from V and 2 from J, leaving 11 bases between them.

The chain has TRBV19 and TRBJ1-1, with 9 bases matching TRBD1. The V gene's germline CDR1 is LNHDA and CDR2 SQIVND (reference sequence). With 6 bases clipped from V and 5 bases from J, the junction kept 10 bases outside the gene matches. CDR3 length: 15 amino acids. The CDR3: CASRYRGPWGTEAFF. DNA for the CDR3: TGTGCCAGTAGATACAGGGGGCCGTGGGGGACTGAAGCTTTCTTT.